This T cell receptor beta chain was sequenced in a study of blood T cell repertoires in COVID-19. Study-wide background: Acute and convalescent COVID-19 samples came from the United States, Italy and Spain.

Patients of the Seattle cohort, enrolled during active infection, were followed longitudinally. This CDR3 spans 17 amino acids. Germline values: CDR1 MDHEN, CDR2 SYDVKM. V was clipped by 5 bases and J by 6 bases; unmatched bases: 12. Original processing notes: Amplified reference gene primers provided the basis for estimating nucleated cell counts. The repertoire was sequenced with immunoSEQ multiplex PCR; TCRdb's copy has only in-frame clones and lacks some. V and J calls and clone size come straight from that table; D and trimming were deduced from the DNA. This table has about 300,000 clones, around 85% appearing once.

The sequence was obtained from a human donor with COVID-19, enrolled during active disease. The donor label of this sample is uncertain. Material: peripheral blood. The chain links TRBV28 to TRBJ2-5; 13 bases line up with TRBD2. The CDR3 is CASSPRRLAGGGKTQYF. The CDR3 DNA is TGTGCCAGCAGTCCGCGTAGACTAGCGGGAGGCGGGAAGACCCAGTACTTC. The variable domain in full, with the rest retrieved from reference TRBV28 and TRBJ2-5, is DVKVTQSSRYLVKRTGEKVFLECVQDMDHENMFWYRQDPGLGLRLIYFSYDVKMKEKGDIPEGYSVSREKKERFSLILESASTNQTSMYLCASSPRRLAGGGKTQYFGPGTRLLVL.